The 17 T cell receptor beta chains reported below all come from one sample, sequenced in a study of cytomegalovirus exposure and HLA in healthy donors. Data came from immunoSEQ multiplex PCR; TCRdb stores just in-frame clones and leaves some out. The repertoire consists of some 150,000 clones, with less than 95% occurring once and the leading ten covering around 1.9%. The sequenced material came from PBMCs. These receptors all stem from a man aged 18 to 30 in good health and CMV-seropositive.

The chain recombines TRBV2 with TRBJ2-2; TRBD2 agrees at 13 bases. CDR3 length equals 16 residues. Germline trimming cut 6 bases from V and 3 bases from J; bases unmatched to any gene: 4. Germline-derived CDR1 and CDR2 are SNHLY and FYNNEI. In DNA form, the CDR3 reads TGTGCCAGCAGGCGGACTAGCGGGAGTTACACCGGGGAGCTGTTTTTT. Its protein is CASRRTSGSYTGELFF.

This clone has only one observation. This chain uses TRBV5-1 with TRBJ1-2; 7 bases fit TRBD1. J lost 7 bases, V lost 4 bases, and 16 bases had no gene match. There are 16 residues in the CDR3. In germline, CDR1 is SGHRS, CDR2 YFSETQ. Here the CDR3 DNA reads TGCGCCAGCAGCACCCGACCCTACAGGGGTGAGGGTGGCTACACCTTC. Translation: CASSTRPYRGEGGYTF.

The chain combines TRBV5-1 with TRBJ2-1, with 11 bases lining up with TRBD2. Per germline, CDR1 SGHRS and CDR2 YFSETQ. The CDR3 is 16 residues long. The trim removed 3 bases at V and 0 bases at J, leaving 2 bases unmatched. In DNA form, the CDR3 reads TGCGCCAGCAGCTATACTAGCGGGAGCTCCTACAATGAGCAGTTCTTC. It encodes CASSYTSGSSYNEQFF.

The rearrangement joins TRBV6-6 to TRBJ1-1; unclear D gene. Trimming shortened V by 6 bases and J by 1 base, and 6 bases separated the two germline ends. The CDR3 runs to 12 residues. CDR1 is MNHNY and CDR2 is SVGAGI in the germline V gene (reference sequence). The CDR3 nucleotides are TGTGCCAGCAGCTCACAGAACACTGAAGCTTTCTTT. Its protein product is CASSSQNTEAFF.

The J gene is TRBJ2-5, the V gene TRBV5-4; D not resolved. The germline V gene has CDR1 SGHNT and CDR2 YYREEE (reference sequence). Trimming pared 3 bases from V and 1 base from J, leaving 13 bases between. The CDR3 extends over 15 amino acids. CDR3 protein: CASSSYKFSQETQYF. CDR3 DNA sequence: TGTGCCAGCAGCTCTTACAAGTTCAGCCAAGAGACCCAGTACTTC.

This clone showed up just once. The V and J genes are TRBV11-2 and TRBJ1-3; possibly TRBD1 for D (5 bases). The V and J ends lost 1 base and 2 bases respectively, with 9 bases between them. Germline V gene data show CDR1 as SGHAT and CDR2 as FQNNGV. The CDR3 is 15 amino acids. CDR3: CASSLAGAPGNTIYF. The CDR3 coding sequence is TGTGCCAGCAGCTTAGCTGGGGCTCCTGGAAACACCATATATTTT.

The chain employs TRBV5-4 and TRBJ2-7; D ambiguous. This CDR3 is 13 amino acids long. Germline assignment: CDR1 SGHNT and CDR2 YYREEE (reference sequence). V was trimmed by 4 bases and J by 0 bases, leaving 8 bases between them. CDR3 bases: TGTGCCAGCAGCCCCTCCCCCTCCTACGAGCAGTACTTC. Amino acid sequence: CASSPSPSYEQYF.

This chain connects TRBV28 to TRBJ2-6, with D possibly TRBD1 on 5 matching bases. Germline V gives CDR1 MDHEN, CDR2 SYDVKM. The germline V and J ends were trimmed by 5 bases and 5 bases, with 16 bases remaining between them. The CDR3 loop spans 16 amino acids. The CDR3 here is CASSPRGQGWANVLTF. CDR3 coding DNA: TGTGCCAGCAGTCCGAGAGGTCAGGGATGGGCCAACGTCCTGACTTTC.

The gene calls are TRBV7-6 and TRBJ2-7; 9 nucleotides match TRBD1. There are 16 residues in the CDR3. CDR1 SGHVS and CDR2 FNYEAQ come from the germline V gene. V dropped 2 bases and J dropped 2; count of bases not matched to a gene: 7. The CDR3 nucleotides read TGTGCCAGCAGCTTATCGGTGGGGACAGGGACCTACGAGCAGTACTTC. This encodes CASSLSVGTGTYEQYF.

The chain links TRBV7-2 to TRBJ2-7; D is unresolved. The CDR3 extends over 14 amino acids. Trimming removed 1 base from V and 5 bases from J, with 12 bases in between. Germline loops: CDR1 SGHTA, CDR2 FQGNSA. The CDR3 loop reads CASSLGAPPDEQYF. The CDR3 region has the DNA TGTGCCAGCAGCTTAGGGGCTCCACCAGACGAGCAGTACTTC.

This clone was seen a single time. The genes are TRBV7-9 and TRBJ2-7; 9 nucleotides match TRBD1. In germline, CDR1 is SEHNR, CDR2 FQNEAQ (reference sequence). The length of the CDR3 is 16 residues. Trimming cost V 5 bases and J 4 bases; bases outside gene matches: 12. CDR3: CASSQNTGGTIYEQYF. CDR3 bases: TGTGCCAGCAGCCAGAATACAGGGGGCACCATTTACGAGCAGTACTTC.

The count of this clone is one. The chain is built from TRBV7-8 and TRBJ2-7; 7 bases are shared with TRBD1. The CDR3 extends over 14 amino acids. The germline V gene has CDR1 SGHVS and CDR2 FQNEAQ. V lost 3 bases and J lost 2; bases outside the gene matches: 4. The chain's CDR3 is CASSLTGPPYEQYF. The CDR3 coding sequence is TGTGCCAGCAGCTTGACAGGGCCACCCTACGAGCAGTACTTC. The complete variable domain, with remaining parts taken from reference TRBV7-8 and TRBJ2-7, reads GAGVSQSPRYKVAKRGQDVALRCDPISGHVSLFWYQQALGQGPEFLTYFQNEAQLDKSGLPSDRFFAERPEGSVSTLKIQRTQQEDSAVYLCASSLTGPPYEQYFGPGTRLTVT.

This rearrangement joins TRBV2 to TRBJ2-2; 12 bases align to TRBD2. Trimming removed 4 bases from V and 5 bases from J; junction bases left unmatched: 2. The CDR3 runs 15 residues. Germline V lookup: CDR1 SNHLY, CDR2 FYNNEI. Written as DNA, the CDR3 is TGTGCCAGCAGTGGGACTAGCGGGGCTACCGGGGAGCTGTTTTTT. This encodes CASSGTSGATGELFF.

Here the CDR3 DNA reads TGTGCCAGCCATGGACAGGTCTATGGCTACACCTTC. The encoded protein is CASHGQVYGYTF. The chain uses TRBV6-1 and TRBJ1-2; 7 bases match TRBD1. The CDR3 has 12 residues. Germline CDR1 reads MNHNS; CDR2 reads SASEGT. J was trimmed by 4 bases and V by 8 bases; bases with no gene match: 4.

The chain couples TRBV28 to TRBJ2-7, with a tentative D call TRBD2 (5 bases). This CDR3 has 15 residues. V lost 1 base, J lost 3 bases, and 13 bases lay in between. CDR1 and CDR2 from the germline V gene are MDHEN and SYDVKM. The CDR3 spells CASSLLAAGLYEQYF. The CDR3, as DNA: TGTGCCAGCAGTTTATTGGCAGCAGGACTCTACGAGCAGTACTTC.

This chain joins TRBV11-2 and TRBJ2-7; D unresolved. Trimming shortened V by 0 bases and J by 6 bases, and 9 bases separated the two germline ends. Germline assignment: CDR1 SGHAT and CDR2 FQNNGV. This CDR3 spans 13 amino acids. CDR3 region: CASSLDRVGEQYF. The CDR3 DNA sequence: TGTGCCAGCAGCTTAGATCGGGTTGGCGAGCAGTACTTC.

V usage is TRBV21-1 and J usage is TRBJ1-5. TRBV21-1 is classified as a pseudogene. The CDR3 extends over 12 amino acids. The DNA of the CDR3 is TGTGCCAGCAGCAAATCTCTTCAGCCCCAGCATTTT. This gives the protein CASSKSLQPQHF.